What follows are 25 T cell receptor beta chains derived from one specimen sequenced in a study of T cells expressing NK-cell markers. Reanalyzing the 5' RACE reads, TCRdb keeps one entry per CDR3 protein, without DNA. The sample shows some 410,000 distinct CDR3 sequences, and 6% to 8% sits with its ten largest clones. Sequencing input: blood T cells: a sorted CD56 or NKG2C T cell subset, CD4+ or CD8+ T cells, or bulk PBMC T cells (not recorded which). The receptors were sampled from a woman aged 18-70 years in good health.

The chain uses TRBV11-2 and TRBJ2-1. Per germline, CDR1 SGHAT and CDR2 FQNNGV. This CDR3 is built from 14 residues. CDR3 in amino acids: CASSLVSIYNEQFF.

The chain links TRBV5-4 to TRBJ2-5. The germline gives CDR1 SGHNT, CDR2 YYREEE (reference sequence). The CDR3 runs to 14 residues. The CDR3: CASSFGRVRETQYF.

This rearrangement joins TRBV7-2 to TRBJ2-2; without DNA, the TCRdb call of TRBD2 cannot be checked. CDR1 and CDR2 from the germline V gene are SGHTA and FQGNSA. The CDR3 contains 14 residues. The CDR3 spells CASRSLAGVGELFF.

The J gene is TRBJ2-7, the V gene TRBV6-2 or TRBV6-3; TCRdb outputs TRBD1, but without DNA this stays unchecked. The CDR3 has 16 amino acids. Germline CDR1 MNHEY, CDR2 SVGEGT. The CDR3 reads CASSYSGAKKNYEQYF.

This chain uses TRBV6-2 or TRBV6-3 with TRBJ2-1. Germline V gene lookup returns CDR1 MNHEY and CDR2 SVGEGT. The CDR3 is 13 amino acids. The CDR3 loop reads CASRWMGGNEQFF.

The chain recombines TRBV28 with TRBJ2-7; there is no DNA to check the TCRdb D call of TRBD1. The CDR3 runs to 17 residues. Germline CDR1 reads MDHEN; CDR2 reads SYDVKM. The chain's CDR3 is CASSGGRLRSEIYEQYF.

V is TRBV7-2 and J is TRBJ2-1; the TCRdb call, TRBD2, lacks DNA for checking. The CDR3 contains 15 residues. CDR1 and CDR2 from the germline V gene are SGHTA and FQGNSA. The CDR3 protein is CASRLGLAGRNEQFF.

This chain links TRBV19 with TRBJ2-7; TCRdb outputs TRBD1, but without DNA this stays unchecked. Germline V gives CDR1 LNHDA, CDR2 SQIVND (reference sequence). The CDR3 is made up of 12 amino acids. This CDR3 reads CASRDRRAEQYF.

The chain combines TRBV4-3 with TRBJ2-3; TCRdb's D call, TRBD2, is unchecked because there is no DNA. The CDR3 has 17 amino acids. Germline V gene data show CDR1 as LGHNA and CDR2 as YSLEER. CDR3 amino acids: CASSQDPGGLSVDTQYF.

The genes are TRBV4-3 and TRBJ1-5; TCRdb indicates TRBD1, and absent DNA this call remains unverified. This CDR3 has 16 residues. CDR1 is LGHNA, CDR2 YSLEER, per germline. The CDR3 loop is CASSQDPGNSNQPQHF.

The chain employs TRBV20-1 and TRBJ2-3; the D gene TCRdb calls, TRBD1, cannot be checked with no DNA. The germline gives CDR1 DFQATT, CDR2 SNEGSKA (reference sequence). The CDR3 is 16 amino acids. The CDR3 loop reads CSAGRPGTRGRDTQYF.

The gene calls are TRBV20-1 and TRBJ1-5; absent DNA, TCRdb's TRBD1 call cannot be checked. The CDR3 length is 16 residues. Germline V lookup: CDR1 DFQATT, CDR2 SNEGSKA (reference sequence). CDR3: CSATRTGGYSNQPQHF.

The V and J genes are TRBV2 and TRBJ2-4; TCRdb proposes TRBD2, but this gene call is untestable without DNA. The length of the CDR3 is 16 residues. CDR1 and CDR2 from the germline V gene are SNHLY and FYNNEI. CDR3 sequence: CASKGEREWAKNIQYF.

This chain uses TRBV20-1 with TRBJ1-5; TCRdb gives TRBD1 as the D gene, but with no DNA this cannot be confirmed. Germline V gene lookup returns CDR1 DFQATT and CDR2 SNEGSKA (reference sequence). The CDR3 consists of 13 residues. This CDR3 reads CSARGTVNQPQHF.

V is TRBV19 and J is TRBJ1-2. The CDR3 loop spans 12 amino acids. Looked up from germline, CDR1 is LNHDA and CDR2 is SQIVND (reference sequence). This CDR3 is CASSGDYYGYTF.

This chain connects TRBV30 to TRBJ2-2. From germline, CDR1 is GTSNPN and CDR2 SVGIG (reference sequence). The CDR3 consists of 12 residues. The CDR3 sequence is CAWSVNTGELFF.

CDR3 amino acids: CASSWGWGQGNTEAFF. V gene TRBV6-5 combines with J gene TRBJ1-1; the TCRdb D gene call, TRBD1, has no DNA to confirm it. This CDR3 is built from 16 residues. Germline assignment: CDR1 MNHEY and CDR2 SVGAGI.

J is TRBJ2-7 and V is TRBV28; no DNA is available, so the TRBD2 call from TCRdb remains unchecked. Germline V lookup: CDR1 MDHEN, CDR2 SYDVKM. CDR3 size: 12 residues. The chain's CDR3 is CATAAGSYEQYF.

The chain combines TRBV6-5 with TRBJ2-1; there is no DNA to check the TCRdb D call of TRBD1. CDR1 and CDR2 from the germline V gene are MNHEY and SVGAGI. The CDR3 consists of 15 residues. The CDR3 here is CASSSRQGADGLQFF.

The chain is built from TRBV4-2 and TRBJ2-2; TCRdb designates TRBD2, a call that cannot be tested without DNA. Germline V CDR1 and CDR2: LGHNA, YNFKEQ. The CDR3 is made up of 17 amino acids. The CDR3 loop is CASSQGLAGVGTGELFF.

The genes are TRBV29-1 and TRBJ2-3; the TCRdb call, TRBD1, lacks DNA for checking. CDR1 and CDR2 (germline): SQVTM, ANQGSEA. This CDR3 has 12 amino acids. CDR3 sequence: CSVRGLTDTQYF.

The chain combines TRBV7-2 with TRBJ1-6. The germline CDR1 and CDR2 sequences are SGHTA and FQGNSA. The CDR3 has 15 residues. CDR3 region: CASSTPSSYNSPLHF.

The genes are TRBV5-1 and TRBJ1-6; TCRdb proposes TRBD1, but this gene call is untestable without DNA. Germline values: CDR1 SGHRS, CDR2 YFSETQ. This CDR3 has 16 amino acids. The CDR3 reads CASSLTGGNYNSPLHF.

The V and J genes are TRBV6-1 and TRBJ2-1; TCRdb returns TRBD2, unconfirmable since there is no DNA. Germline CDR1 is MNHNS and CDR2 is SASEGT. The length of the CDR3 is 16 residues. The CDR3 is CASSPSSGRDHNEQFF.

The gene calls are TRBV20-1 and TRBJ2-7. Germline V gene lookup returns CDR1 DFQATT and CDR2 SNEGSKA (reference sequence). The CDR3 is 12 amino acids. The CDR3 here is CSVQKITYEQYF.